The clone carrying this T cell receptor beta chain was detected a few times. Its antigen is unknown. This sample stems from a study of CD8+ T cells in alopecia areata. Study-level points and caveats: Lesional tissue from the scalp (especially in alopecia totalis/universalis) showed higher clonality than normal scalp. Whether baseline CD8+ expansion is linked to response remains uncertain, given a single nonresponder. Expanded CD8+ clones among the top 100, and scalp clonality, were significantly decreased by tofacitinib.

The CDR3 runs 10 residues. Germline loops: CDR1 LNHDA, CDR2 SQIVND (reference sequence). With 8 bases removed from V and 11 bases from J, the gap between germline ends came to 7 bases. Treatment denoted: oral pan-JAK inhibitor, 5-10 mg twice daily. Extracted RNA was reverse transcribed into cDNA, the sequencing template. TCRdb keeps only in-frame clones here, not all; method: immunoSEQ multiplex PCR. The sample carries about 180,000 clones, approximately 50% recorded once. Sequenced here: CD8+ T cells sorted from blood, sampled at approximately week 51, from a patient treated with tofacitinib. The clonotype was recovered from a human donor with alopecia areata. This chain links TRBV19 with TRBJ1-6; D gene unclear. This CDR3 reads CASDGPPLHF. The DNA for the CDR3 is TGTGCCAGTGACGGTCCACCCCTCCACTTT.